Below are 13 T cell receptor beta chains sequenced from a single sample in a study of T cells in Graves' hyperthyroidism and ophthalmopathy. TCR beta CDR3 region amplification was performed from RNA transcripts. Carried out on the TCR CDR3, a first-round RT-PCR used the HTBI primer set. TCRdb redid the calling of the multiplex PCR reads with MiXCR, one entry per CDR3 protein. This sample has more than 150,000 distinct CDR3 sequences, with about 18% found just once. The sequenced sample was blood. The receptors originated from a woman aged 45-60 years with Graves' hyperthyroidism.

The chain joins TRBV7-8 to TRBJ2-3; TRBD2 might be the D (5 bases). Germline V gene lookup returns CDR1 SGHVS and CDR2 FQNEAQ. V lost 7 bases and J lost 6, with 20 bases in between. The CDR3 covers 15 residues. In DNA, the CDR3 is TGTGCCAGCACCAACCCTGAGAGGGATTCCGATACGCAGTATTTT. Its protein product is CASTNPERDSDTQYF.

The count of this clonotype is one. The chain uses TRBV20-1 and TRBJ2-2; D is unclear. The V end lost 2 bases, the J end lost 2 bases, and 12 bases lay between the germline ends. Per the germline V gene, CDR1 is DFQATT and CDR2 is SNEGSKA (reference sequence). CDR3 length: 15 amino acids. The CDR3 DNA sequence: TGCAGTGCTAGAAACGACGGAAAAAACACCGGGGAGCTGTTTTTT. It is translated as CSARNDGKNTGELFF.

This chain uses TRBV9 with TRBJ2-1; 7 positions agree with TRBD2. The V segment lost 0 bases and the J segment 4 bases; nucleotides outside the gene matches: 7. CDR3 size: 16 residues. CDR1 and CDR2 (germline): SGDLS, YYNGEE. This chain's CDR3 is CASSVGGGGAYNEQFF. The DNA of the CDR3 is TGTGCCAGCAGCGTAGGCGGCGGGGGAGCATACAATGAGCAGTTCTTC. The entire variable domain, with the rest obtained from reference TRBV9 and TRBJ2-1, is as follows: DSGVTQTPKHLITATGQRVTLRCSPRSGDLSVYWYQQSLDQGLQFLIQYYNGEERAKGNILERFSAQQFPDLHSELNLSSLELGDSALYFCASSVGGGGAYNEQFFGPGTRLTVL.

This clonotype came up many times. The V call is TRBV11-2, the J call TRBJ2-1, with D hard to call. Looked up from germline, CDR1 is SGHAT and CDR2 is FQNNGV. The V gene lost 2 bases and the J gene lost 11 bases, with 16 bases spanning the gap. The CDR3 runs to 14 residues. DNA for the CDR3: TGTGCCAGCAGCTTAAACCGGGCCGCCTCGAAGCAGTTCTTC. It is translated as CASSLNRAASKQFF. The full variable domain, with the rest looked up from reference TRBV11-2 and TRBJ2-1, is EAGVAQSPRYKIIEKRQSVAFWCNPISGHATLYWYQQILGQGPKLLIQFQNNGVVDDSQLPKDRFSAERLKGVDSTLKIQPAKLEDSAVYLCASSLNRAASKQFFGPGTRLTVL.

In its sample, this clonotype was seen many times. V gene TRBV9 combines with J gene TRBJ2-3, with a possible D match to TRBD2 (6 bases). Trimming stripped 3 bases from V and 8 bases from J, with 16 bases between. Germline values: CDR1 SGDLS, CDR2 YYNGEE. The CDR3 loop spans 14 amino acids. The CDR3 nucleotides are TGTGCCAGCAGCGCCCCCAGGGTGGAGGGTACGCAGTATTTT. As protein: CASSAPRVEGTQYF.

V gene TRBV12-3 or TRBV12-4 combines with J gene TRBJ1-1; no reliable D call. Trimming took 6 bases from V and 4 from J, leaving 18 bases between them. The CDR3 has 15 residues. In nucleotides, the CDR3 is TGTGCCAGCAGCCCAACGCCGACTAAGAGCACTGAAGCTTTCTTT. As protein: CASSPTPTKSTEAFF.

This clonotype was observed many times. V and J are TRBV19 and TRBJ1-2; possible D gene TRBD1, 5 bases. The CDR3 is 14 residues long. The germline V and J ends were trimmed by 2 bases and 6 bases, with 13 bases remaining between them. Germline V gene sequence: CDR1 LNHDA, CDR2 SQIVND (reference sequence). Written as DNA, the CDR3 is TGTGCCAGTAGTATATGGGGCCTCGTGGATGGCTACACCTTC. This encodes CASSIWGLVDGYTF.

There are many counts of this clonotype. The gene calls are TRBV20-1 and TRBJ2-5; 13 bases line up with TRBD2. The J segment lost 1 base and the V segment lost 0 bases, leaving 2 bases of the junction unmatched. Germline V CDR1 and CDR2: DFQATT, SNEGSKA (reference sequence). This CDR3 is built from 16 residues. The DNA of the CDR3 is TGCAGTGCTAGAGATGGACTAGCGGGGGCCCAAGAGACCCAGTACTTC. Amino acid sequence: CSARDGLAGAQETQYF.

This clonotype has only a few counts. The chain joins TRBV6-9 to TRBJ2-3; the D gene is possibly TRBD2 (7 bases). In germline, CDR1 is MNHGY, CDR2 SVAAGI. Trimming removed 3 bases from V and 4 bases from J, with 23 bases in between. The CDR3 extends over 18 amino acids. The CDR3 sequence is CASSYPRQGGGSPDTQYF. CDR3 DNA: TGTGCCAGCAGTTACCCCCGTCAGGGAGGGGGGTCCCCAGATACGCAGTATTTT.

The chain couples TRBV4-2 to TRBJ1-1; D unclear. The CDR3 consists of 13 residues. Germline lookup yields CDR1 LGHNA and CDR2 YNFKEQ. The V end was cut by 3 bases, the J end by 0 bases, with 5 bases between. The CDR3 spells CASSQFMNTEAFF. Written as DNA, the CDR3 is TGTGCCAGCAGCCAGTTCATGAACACTGAAGCTTTCTTT.

By share, this clonotype counts as medium-sized. The chain recombines TRBV6-1 with TRBJ2-2, with D unclear. This CDR3 is built from 13 residues. Trimming pared 1 base from V and 3 bases from J, leaving 3 bases between. Germline V CDR1 and CDR2: MNHNS, SASEGT. CDR3 sequence (DNA): TGTGCCAGCAGTGAAGGGGACACCGGGGAGCTGTTTTTT. This gives the protein CASSEGDTGELFF.

This clonotype came up many times. The rearrangement links TRBV24-1 to TRBJ2-1; TRBD1 agrees at 9 bases. CDR1 KGHDR and CDR2 SFDVKD come from the germline V gene. Trimming removed 3 bases from V and 0 bases from J; junction bases left unmatched: 2. This CDR3 comprises 16 residues. This chain's CDR3 is CATSDAGQGSYNEQFF. The CDR3 DNA reads TGTGCCACCAGTGATGCGGGACAGGGCTCCTACAATGAGCAGTTCTTC.

The chain employs TRBV10-3 and TRBJ1-4; D may be TRBD1 (6 bases). There are 13 residues in the CDR3. Germline V gene data show CDR1 as ENHRY and CDR2 as SYGVKD. Trimming stripped 5 bases from V and 8 bases from J, with 12 bases between. CDR3 sequence: CAISIGGDEKLFF. The DNA for the CDR3 is TGTGCCATCAGTATAGGGGGGGACGAAAAACTGTTTTTT.